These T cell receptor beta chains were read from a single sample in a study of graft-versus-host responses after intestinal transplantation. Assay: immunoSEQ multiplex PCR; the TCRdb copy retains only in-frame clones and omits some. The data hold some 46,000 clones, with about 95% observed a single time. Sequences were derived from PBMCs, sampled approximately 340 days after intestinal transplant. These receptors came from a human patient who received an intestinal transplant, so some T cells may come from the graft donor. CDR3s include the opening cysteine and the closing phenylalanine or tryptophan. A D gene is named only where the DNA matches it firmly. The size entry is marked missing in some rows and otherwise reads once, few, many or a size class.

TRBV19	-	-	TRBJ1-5	TGTGCCAGTAGTATAAGGCAGGGAAATCAGCCCCAGCATTTT	CASSIRQGNQPQHF
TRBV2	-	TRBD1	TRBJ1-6	TGTGCCAGCAGGACGGGACAGGCACGCGCAAATTCACCCCTCCACTTT	CASRTGQARANSPLHF
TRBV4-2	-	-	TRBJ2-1	TGTGCCAGCAGCCAAGGCGGGATTCAGGACAATGAGCAGTTCTTC	CASSQGGIQDNEQFF
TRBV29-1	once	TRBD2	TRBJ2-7	TGCAGCGTTGCCGAAAGCGGGAGGGTGATCTACGAGCAGTACTTC	CSVAESGRVIYEQYF
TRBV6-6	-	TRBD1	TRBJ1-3	TGTGCCAGCAGCTCGCAGGGGGCTGGAAACACCATATATTTT	CASSSQGAGNTIYF
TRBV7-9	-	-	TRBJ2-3	TGTGCCAGCAGCTTAGCTCAGGTTACAGATACGCAGTATTTT	CASSLAQVTDTQYF
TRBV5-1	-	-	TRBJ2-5	TGCGCCACTGGCGAAGGAGAGACCCAGTACTTC	CATGEGETQYF
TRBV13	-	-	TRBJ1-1	TGTGCCAGCAGCTCCAGGGATACTGAAGCTTTCTTT	CASSSRDTEAFF
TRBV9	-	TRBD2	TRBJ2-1	TGTGCCAGCAGCGTAGAGGGACTAGCCCGATTCAATGAGCAGTTCTTC	CASSVEGLARFNEQFF
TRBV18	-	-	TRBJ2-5	TGTGCCAGCTCACCACCGGGGCAGTATGGACAGACCCAGTACTTC	CASSPPGQYGQTQYF
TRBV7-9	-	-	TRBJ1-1	TGTGCCAGCAGCTTGGGCACTGAAGCTTTCTTT	CASSLGTEAFF
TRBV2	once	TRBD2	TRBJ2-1	TGTGCCAGCAGAGTGGGACTAGCGGGAGATTTTGAGCAGTTCTTC	CASRVGLAGDFEQFF
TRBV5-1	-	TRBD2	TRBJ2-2	TGCGCCAGCAGCTTGGCCCTGACTAGCGGGAAAAACACCGGGGAGCTGTTTTTT	CASSLALTSGKNTGELFF
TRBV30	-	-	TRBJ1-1	TGTGCCTGGAGTGCACCAGGGGAGACTGAAGCTTTCTTT	CAWSAPGETEAFF
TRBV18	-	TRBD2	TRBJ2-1	TGTGCCAGCACCACTAGCGGGGGGTCCAATGAGCAGTTCTTC	CASTTSGGSNEQFF
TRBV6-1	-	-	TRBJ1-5	TGTGCCAGCCGCCCTGACAGTAACAATCAGCCCCAGCATTTT	CASRPDSNNQPQHF
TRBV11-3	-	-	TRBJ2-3	TGTGCCAGCAGCTTAGAGGGGAGGCAGGGGGATACGCAGTATTTT	CASSLEGRQGDTQYF
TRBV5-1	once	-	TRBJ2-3	TGCGCCAGCAGCTTGGAACGAGGAATTAGCACAGATACGCAGTATTTT	CASSLERGISTDTQYF
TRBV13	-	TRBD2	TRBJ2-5	TGTGCCAGCAGCTCCCAAGCGGGGTACCAAGAGACCCAGTACTTC	CASSSQAGYQETQYF
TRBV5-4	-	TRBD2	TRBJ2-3	TGTGCCAGCAGCTTGGAGACAGCGGGAGGGCCAGATACGCAGTATTTT	CASSLETAGGPDTQYF
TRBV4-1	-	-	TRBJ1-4	TGCGCCAGCAGCCAAGTTACGGGGACCGGCCCTGCAACTAATGAAAAACTGTTTTTT	CASSQVTGTGPATNEKLFF
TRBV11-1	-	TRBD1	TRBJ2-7	TGTGCCAGCAGCCGGGACAGGGCTGGCGAGCAGTACTTC	CASSRDRAGEQYF
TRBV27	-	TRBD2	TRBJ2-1	TGTGCCAGCAGTTCCACCCCGGGGACTAGTCACAATGAGCAGTTCTTC	CASSSTPGTSHNEQFF
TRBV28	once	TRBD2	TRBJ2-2	TGTGCCACCCACCTAGCGGGAGGTACCGGGGAGCTGTTTTTT	CATHLAGGTGELFF
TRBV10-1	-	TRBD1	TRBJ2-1	TGCGCCAGCAGTCAGGACAGGGTTCGAAATGAGCAGTTCTTC	CASSQDRVRNEQFF
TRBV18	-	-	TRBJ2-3	TGTGCCAGCTCACCGAACACAGATACGCAGTATTTT	CASSPNTDTQYF
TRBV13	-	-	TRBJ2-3	TGTGCCAGCAGCTCCCGTCGGGGGGCGGCAGATACGCAGTATTTT	CASSSRRGAADTQYF
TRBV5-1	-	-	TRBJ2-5	TGCGCCAGCAGCTTGGCCGTCGGTGGCCCACAAGAGACCCAGTACTTC	CASSLAVGGPQETQYF
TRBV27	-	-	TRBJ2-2	TGTGCCAGCAGTTTGGGGGAAGGGGCCGGGGAGCTGTTTTTT	CASSLGEGAGELFF
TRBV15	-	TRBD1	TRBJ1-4	TGTGCCACCCACGGGACAGCTCATGAAAAACTGTTTTTT	CATHGTAHEKLFF
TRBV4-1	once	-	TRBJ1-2	TGCGCCAGCAGCCAAGAATCGCAGAGCTATGGCTACACCTTC	CASSQESQSYGYTF
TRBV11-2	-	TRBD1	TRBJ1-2	TGTGCCAGCAGCTTAGATCAACTGGGATGGACAGGGGGTGGCTACACCTTC	CASSLDQLGWTGGGYTF
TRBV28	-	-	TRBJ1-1	TGTGCCAGCTGCCCTTTGTGGGGGCGAGGGCGTAGGGCTTTCTTT	CASCPLWGRGRRAFF
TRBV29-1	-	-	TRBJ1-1	TGCAGCATCCCGAACACTGAAGCTTTCTTT	CSIPNTEAFF
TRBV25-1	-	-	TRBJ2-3	TGTGCCAGCAGTGAATATTTGGGAGGAGGAGATACGCAGTATTTT	CASSEYLGGGDTQYF
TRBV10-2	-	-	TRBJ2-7	TGCGCCAGCAGTGAGTGGGGGGAGAGCTCCTACGAGCAGTACTTC	CASSEWGESSYEQYF
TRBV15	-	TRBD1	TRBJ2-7	TGTGCCACCAGCAGAGGGGGGACAGACTCCTACGAGCAGTACTTC	CATSRGGTDSYEQYF
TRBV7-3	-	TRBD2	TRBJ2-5	TGTGCCAGCAGCATAGGGACTAGCGGGAGGTGGGGAGAGACCCAGTACTTC	CASSIGTSGRWGETQYF
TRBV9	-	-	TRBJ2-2	TGTGCCAGCAGCGGACTAGCCGGGGAGCTGTTTTTT	CASSGLAGELFF
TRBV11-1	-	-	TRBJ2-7	TGTGCCAGCAGCTTAGAGGGAGACAGAATCTACGAGCAGTACTTC	CASSLEGDRIYEQYF
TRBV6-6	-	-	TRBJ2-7	TGTGCCAGCAGCCACGCCCCCCCTGACAACTACGAGCAGTACTTC	CASSHAPPDNYEQYF
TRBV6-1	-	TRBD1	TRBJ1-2	TGTGCCAGCAGTTATTGGGACAGGCGACGTGGCTACACCTTC	CASSYWDRRRGYTF
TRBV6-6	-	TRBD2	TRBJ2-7	TGTGCCAGCAGTTACAGGACTAGCGGAGTCTACGAGCAGTACTTC	CASSYRTSGVYEQYF
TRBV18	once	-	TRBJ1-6	TGTGCCAGCTCACGCCTACAGGGTCTAAATTCACCCCTCCACTTT	CASSRLQGLNSPLHF
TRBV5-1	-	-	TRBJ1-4	TGCGCCAGCAGCGAGGGACGAGACGGTGAAAAACTGTTTTTT	CASSEGRDGEKLFF
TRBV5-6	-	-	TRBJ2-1	TGTGCCAGCAGCTTGGGGTCAGCGCAGGACCCGTACAATGAGCAGTTCTTC	CASSLGSAQDPYNEQFF
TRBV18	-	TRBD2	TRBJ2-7	TGTGCCAGCTCACCACGGACTAGTCAGGCCTACGAGCAGTACTTC	CASSPRTSQAYEQYF
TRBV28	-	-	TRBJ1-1	TGTGCCAGCAGTTTAAGTCTCTCGGGGTCGGTCGGGAACACTGAAGCTTTCTTT	CASSLSLSGSVGNTEAFF
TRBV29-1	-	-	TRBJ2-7	TGCAGCGCGCCCGGAGCCTACGAGCAGTACTTC	CSAPGAYEQYF
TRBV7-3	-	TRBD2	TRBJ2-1	TGTGCCAGCAGCCCCACTAGCGGTGAGCAGTTCTTC	CASSPTSGEQFF
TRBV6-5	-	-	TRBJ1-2	TGTGCCAGCAGTTCGGCAGGGCCCAGCTATGGCTACACCTTC	CASSSAGPSYGYTF
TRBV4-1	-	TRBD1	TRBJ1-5	TGCGCCAGCAGCCAAGATGGGGGGACAGGGCAGAATCAGCCCCAGCATTTT	CASSQDGGTGQNQPQHF
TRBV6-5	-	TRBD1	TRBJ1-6	TGTGCCAGCAGTTTACAGGGGGTATCCTATAATTCACCCCTCCACTTT	CASSLQGVSYNSPLHF
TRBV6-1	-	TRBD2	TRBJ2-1	TGTGCCAGCAGTGCGGAAGCGGGAGCTGGGAATGAGCAGTTCTTC	CASSAEAGAGNEQFF
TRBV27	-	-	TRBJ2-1	TGTGCCAGCAGTTTATCTTGGGGACGCTACTCCTACAATGAGCAGTTCTTC	CASSLSWGRYSYNEQFF
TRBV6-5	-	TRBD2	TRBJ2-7	TGTGCCAGCAGTTACTCGAGGACTAGCTACGAGCAGTACTTC	CASSYSRTSYEQYF
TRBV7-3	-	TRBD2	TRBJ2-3	TGTGCCAGCAGCTTGAGAAGGGCGGGAGTCACAGATACGCAGTATTTT	CASSLRRAGVTDTQYF